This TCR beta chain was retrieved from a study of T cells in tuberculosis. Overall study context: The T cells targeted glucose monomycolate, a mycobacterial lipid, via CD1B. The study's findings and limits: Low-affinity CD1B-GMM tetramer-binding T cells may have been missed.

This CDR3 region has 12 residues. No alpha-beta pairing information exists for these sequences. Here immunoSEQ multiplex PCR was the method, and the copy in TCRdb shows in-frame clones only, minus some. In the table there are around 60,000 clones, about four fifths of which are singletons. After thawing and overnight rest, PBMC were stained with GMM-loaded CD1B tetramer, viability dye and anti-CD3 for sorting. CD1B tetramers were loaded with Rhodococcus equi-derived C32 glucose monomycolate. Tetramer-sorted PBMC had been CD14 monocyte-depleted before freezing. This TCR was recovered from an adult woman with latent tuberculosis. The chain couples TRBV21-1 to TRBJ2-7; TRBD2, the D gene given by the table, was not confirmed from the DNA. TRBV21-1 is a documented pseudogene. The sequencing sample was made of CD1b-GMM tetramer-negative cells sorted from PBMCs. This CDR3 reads CASTTRGYEQYF. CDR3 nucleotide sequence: TGTGCCAGCACAACCCGGGGCTACGAGCAGTACTTC.